The rows below give T cell receptor beta chains drawn from one sample of a study of cytomegalovirus exposure and HLA in healthy donors. Some clones are missing from TCRdb's copy, which holds only in-frame ones; the method was immunoSEQ multiplex PCR. The sample has 200,000 to 250,000 clones, approximately 78% seen once. The sample was PBMCs. The source is a woman aged 35 to 49 in good health and CMV-seronegative. CDR3s include the opening cysteine and the closing phenylalanine or tryptophan. Fields, in order: V gene, D gene, clone size, J gene, CDR3 protein, CDR3 DNA. The D gene is left open where the match is weak. Some rows mark clone size as missing; the rest say once, few, many or name a class of expanded clone.

v_call: TRBV21-1; d_call: NA; clone_size: NA; j_call: TRBJ1-3; cdr3_aa: CASSQVPTGLSGNTIYF; cdr3_nt: TGTGCCAGCAGTCAAGTACCTACAGGGCTCTCTGGAAACACCATATATTTT
v_call: TRBV27; d_call: TRBD2; clone_size: NA; j_call: TRBJ2-7; cdr3_aa: CASSTLAGPYEQYF; cdr3_nt: TGTGCCAGCAGCACCCTAGCGGGGCCTTACGAGCAGTACTTC
v_call: TRBV5-1; d_call: TRBD2; clone_size: NA; j_call: TRBJ2-2; cdr3_aa: CASSFPPGTSGRVAGELFF; cdr3_nt: TGCGCCAGCAGCTTCCCCCCCGGGACTAGCGGGAGGGTTGCCGGGGAGCTGTTTTTT
v_call: TRBV19; d_call: TRBD2; clone_size: NA; j_call: TRBJ2-3; cdr3_aa: CASSIGLAPTDTQYF; cdr3_nt: TGTGCCAGTAGCATTGGACTAGCGCCAACAGATACGCAGTATTTT
v_call: TRBV6-1; d_call: TRBD1; clone_size: NA; j_call: TRBJ1-2; cdr3_aa: CASSTDRVSGYTF; cdr3_nt: TGTGCCAGCAGTACGGACAGGGTCAGCGGCTACACCTTC
v_call: TRBV2; d_call: NA; clone_size: NA; j_call: TRBJ1-5; cdr3_aa: CASSERGGHQPQHF; cdr3_nt: TGTGCCAGCAGTGAGCGGGGCGGTCATCAGCCCCAGCATTTT
v_call: TRBV9; d_call: TRBD2; clone_size: NA; j_call: TRBJ2-7; cdr3_aa: CASSPMDASGIYEQYF; cdr3_nt: TGTGCCAGCAGCCCCATGGATGCTAGCGGGATTTACGAGCAGTACTTC
v_call: TRBV7-2; d_call: NA; clone_size: NA; j_call: TRBJ1-1; cdr3_aa: CASSLSPGVAEAFF; cdr3_nt: TGTGCCAGCAGCTTATCACCGGGAGTCGCTGAAGCTTTCTTT
v_call: TRBV6-1; d_call: NA; clone_size: NA; j_call: TRBJ1-5; cdr3_aa: CATGGGGGNQPQHF; cdr3_nt: TGTGCCACGGGCGGAGGGGGGGGCAATCAGCCCCAGCATTTT
v_call: TRBV11-2; d_call: NA; clone_size: NA; j_call: TRBJ2-5; cdr3_aa: CASSTDIFRETQYF; cdr3_nt: TGTGCCAGCAGCACGGACATCTTTCGGGAGACCCAGTACTTC
v_call: TRBV30; d_call: TRBD2; clone_size: few; j_call: TRBJ2-5; cdr3_aa: CAWSSGTSGSSETQYF; cdr3_nt: TGTGCCTGGAGCTCCGGGACTAGCGGGAGCTCAGAGACCCAGTACTTC
v_call: TRBV7-6; d_call: TRBD2; clone_size: NA; j_call: TRBJ2-5; cdr3_aa: CASSFLSGRGETQYF; cdr3_nt: TGTGCCAGCAGCTTCTTGAGCGGGAGAGGGGAGACCCAGTACTTC
v_call: TRBV10-1; d_call: NA; clone_size: once; j_call: TRBJ2-7; cdr3_aa: CASSDQRTAYEQYF; cdr3_nt: TGCGCCAGCAGTGACCAGCGGACTGCCTACGAGCAGTACTTC
v_call: TRBV7-9; d_call: NA; clone_size: NA; j_call: TRBJ2-7; cdr3_aa: CASSSPAGEQYF; cdr3_nt: TGTGCCAGCAGCTCCCCCGCCGGGGAGCAGTACTTC
v_call: TRBV5-1; d_call: TRBD1; clone_size: NA; j_call: TRBJ2-5; cdr3_aa: CASSLEGGKETQYF; cdr3_nt: TGCGCCAGCAGCTTGGAAGGGGGCAAAGAGACCCAGTACTTC